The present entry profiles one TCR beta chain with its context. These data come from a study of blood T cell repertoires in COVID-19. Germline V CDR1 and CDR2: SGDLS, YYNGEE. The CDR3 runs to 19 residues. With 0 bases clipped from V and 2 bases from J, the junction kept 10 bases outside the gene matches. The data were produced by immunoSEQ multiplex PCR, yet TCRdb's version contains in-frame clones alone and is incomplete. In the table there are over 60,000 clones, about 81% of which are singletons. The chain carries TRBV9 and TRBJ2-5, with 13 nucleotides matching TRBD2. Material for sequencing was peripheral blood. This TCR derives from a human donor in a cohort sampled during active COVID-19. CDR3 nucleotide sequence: TGTGCCAGCAGCGTAGGAACTAGCGGGGGGGCTACCATTCAAGAGACCCAGTACTTC. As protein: CASSVGTSGGATIQETQYF.